The 4 T cell receptor beta chains listed next were all sequenced from one sample in a study of T cell clones after liver transplantation. TCRdb's table, derived via immunoSEQ multiplex PCR, lists solely in-frame clones and lacks some. The table has tens of thousands of clones, approximately 84% seen once. This specimen was CD4+ T cells from blood, taken before liver transplant. These receptors originate from a human donor who received a liver transplant.

This clone was seen more than once but under ten times. The chain couples TRBV19 to TRBJ2-5; no clear D gene. Trimming left V 3 bases short and J 5 bases short, with 13 bases between. Looked up from germline, CDR1 is LNHDA and CDR2 is SQIVND (reference sequence). The CDR3 is 14 residues long. In DNA form, the CDR3 reads TGTGCCAGTAGTATTAGGATAGTAGGGGAGACCCAGTACTTC. Protein sequence: CASSIRIVGETQYF.

A single count supports this clone. V gene TRBV5-4 combines with J gene TRBJ1-1; TRBD1 agrees at 12 bases. CDR3 length equals 16 residues. V lost 4 bases and J lost 7; bases outside the gene matches: 11. CDR1 SGHNT and CDR2 YYREEE come from the germline V gene (reference sequence). In DNA, the CDR3 is TGTGCCAGCAGCCAAGCCCGGGACAGGGGGCTGAATGAAGCTTTCTTT. Its protein is CASSQARDRGLNEAFF.

The rearrangement links TRBV7-9 to TRBJ2-5; D possibly corresponds to TRBD1 (6 bases). This CDR3 spans 14 amino acids. Germline V gene sequence: CDR1 SEHNR, CDR2 FQNEAQ (reference sequence). V was shortened by 5 bases and J by 5 bases, with 15 bases between the two germline ends. This CDR3 reads CASSDTGIGETQYF. The DNA of the CDR3 is TGTGCCAGCAGCGATACAGGGATTGGGGAGACCCAGTACTTC.

The V and J genes are TRBV18 and TRBJ2-3; tentatively, D is TRBD2 (5 bases). Germline V CDR1 and CDR2: KGHSH, LQKENI. The germline V and J ends were trimmed by 0 bases and 5 bases, with 12 bases remaining between them. The CDR3 has 15 residues. DNA for the CDR3: TGTGCCAGCTCACCACCAGCGAGGGCACAAGATACGCAGTATTTT. Translated, it gives CASSPPARAQDTQYF. Full variable domain (rest looked up from reference TRBV18 and TRBJ2-3): NAGVMQNPRHLVRRRGQEARLRCSPMKGHSHVYWYRQLPEEGLKFMVYLQKENIIDESGMPKERFSAEFPKEGPSILRIQQVVRGDSAAYFCASSPPARAQDTQYFGPGTRLTVL.